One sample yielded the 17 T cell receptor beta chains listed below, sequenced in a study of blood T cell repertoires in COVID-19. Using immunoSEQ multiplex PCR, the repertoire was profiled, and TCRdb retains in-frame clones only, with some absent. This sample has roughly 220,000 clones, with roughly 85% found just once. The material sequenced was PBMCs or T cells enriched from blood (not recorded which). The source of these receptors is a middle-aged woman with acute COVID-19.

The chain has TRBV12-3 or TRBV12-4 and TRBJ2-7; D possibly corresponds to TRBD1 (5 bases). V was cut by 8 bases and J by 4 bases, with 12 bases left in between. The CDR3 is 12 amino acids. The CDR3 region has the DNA TGTGCCAGCGGCAAGGGGTGGTACGAGCAGTACTTC. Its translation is CASGKGWYEQYF.

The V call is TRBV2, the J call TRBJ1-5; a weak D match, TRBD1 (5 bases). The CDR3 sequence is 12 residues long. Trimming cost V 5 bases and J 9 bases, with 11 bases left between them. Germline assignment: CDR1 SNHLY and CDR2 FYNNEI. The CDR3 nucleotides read TGTGCCAGCAGTATCAAGGGGCGGCCCCAGCATTTT. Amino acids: CASSIKGRPQHF.

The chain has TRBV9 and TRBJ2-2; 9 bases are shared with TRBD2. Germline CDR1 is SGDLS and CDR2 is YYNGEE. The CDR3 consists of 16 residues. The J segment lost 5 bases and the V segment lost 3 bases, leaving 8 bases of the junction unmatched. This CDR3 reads CASSAPPGLATGELFF. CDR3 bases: TGTGCCAGCAGCGCGCCTCCGGGACTAGCAACCGGGGAGCTGTTTTTT.

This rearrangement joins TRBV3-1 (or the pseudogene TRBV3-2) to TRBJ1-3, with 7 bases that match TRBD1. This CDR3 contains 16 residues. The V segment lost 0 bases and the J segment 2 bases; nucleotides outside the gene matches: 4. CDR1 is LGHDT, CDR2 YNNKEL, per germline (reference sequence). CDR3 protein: CASSQDHTGAGNTIYF. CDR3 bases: TGTGCCAGCAGCCAAGATCATACAGGGGCTGGAAACACCATATATTTT.

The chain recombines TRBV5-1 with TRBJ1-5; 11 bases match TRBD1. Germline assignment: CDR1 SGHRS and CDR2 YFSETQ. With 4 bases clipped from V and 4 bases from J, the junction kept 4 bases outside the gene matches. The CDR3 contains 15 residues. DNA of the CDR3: TGCGCCAGCAGCCTGGGACAGGGGGTTAATCAGCCCCAGCATTTT. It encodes CASSLGQGVNQPQHF.

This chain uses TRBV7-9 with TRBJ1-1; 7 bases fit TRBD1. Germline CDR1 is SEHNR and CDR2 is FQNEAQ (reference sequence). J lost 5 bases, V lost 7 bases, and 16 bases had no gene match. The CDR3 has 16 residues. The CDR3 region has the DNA TGTGCCAGCAAAAGCAGCAAGACAGGGACATCGACTGAAGCTTTCTTT. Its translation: CASKSSKTGTSTEAFF.

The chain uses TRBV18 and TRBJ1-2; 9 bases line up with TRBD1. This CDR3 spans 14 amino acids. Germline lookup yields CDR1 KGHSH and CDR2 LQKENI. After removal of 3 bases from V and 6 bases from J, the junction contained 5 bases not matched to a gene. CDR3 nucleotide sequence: TGTGCCAGCTCACCTACCGGGACAGGGCATGGCTACACCTTC. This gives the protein CASSPTGTGHGYTF.

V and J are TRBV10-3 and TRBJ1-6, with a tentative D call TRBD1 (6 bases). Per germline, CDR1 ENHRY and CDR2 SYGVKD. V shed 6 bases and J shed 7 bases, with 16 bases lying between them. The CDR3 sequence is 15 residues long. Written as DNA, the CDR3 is TGTGCCATCAGGCTAACAGGGTTGGAGAATTCACCCCTCCACTTT. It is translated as CAIRLTGLENSPLHF.

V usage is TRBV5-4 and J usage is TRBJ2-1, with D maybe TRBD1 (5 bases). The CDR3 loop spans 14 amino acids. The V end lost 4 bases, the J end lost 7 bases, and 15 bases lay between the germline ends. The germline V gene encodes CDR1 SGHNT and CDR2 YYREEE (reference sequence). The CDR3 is CASSRPAGLNEQFF. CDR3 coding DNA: TGTGCCAGCAGCCGGCCAGCAGGGCTGAATGAGCAGTTCTTC.

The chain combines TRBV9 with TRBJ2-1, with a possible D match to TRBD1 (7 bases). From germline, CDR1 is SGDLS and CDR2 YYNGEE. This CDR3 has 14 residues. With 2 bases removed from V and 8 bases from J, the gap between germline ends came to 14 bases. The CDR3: CASSVQAGGYEQFF. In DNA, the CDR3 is TGTGCCAGCAGCGTTCAGGCAGGGGGGTATGAGCAGTTCTTC. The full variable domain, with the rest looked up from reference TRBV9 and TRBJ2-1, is DSGVTQTPKHLITATGQRVTLRCSPRSGDLSVYWYQQSLDQGLQFLIQYYNGEERAKGNILERFSAQQFPDLHSELNLSSLELGDSALYFCASSVQAGGYEQFFGPGTRLTVL.

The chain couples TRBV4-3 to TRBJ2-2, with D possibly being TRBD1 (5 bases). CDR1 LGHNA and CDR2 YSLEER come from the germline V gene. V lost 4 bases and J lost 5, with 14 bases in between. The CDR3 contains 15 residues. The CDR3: CASSLNDQGTGELFF. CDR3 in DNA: TGCGCCAGCAGCCTTAATGACCAGGGAACCGGGGAGCTGTTTTTT.

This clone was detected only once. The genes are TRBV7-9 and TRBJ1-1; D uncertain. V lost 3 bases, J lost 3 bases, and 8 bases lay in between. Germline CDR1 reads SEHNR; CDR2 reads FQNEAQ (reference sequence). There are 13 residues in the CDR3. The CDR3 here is CASSFSFDTEAFF. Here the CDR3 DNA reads TGTGCCAGCAGCTTTTCCTTCGACACTGAAGCTTTCTTT.

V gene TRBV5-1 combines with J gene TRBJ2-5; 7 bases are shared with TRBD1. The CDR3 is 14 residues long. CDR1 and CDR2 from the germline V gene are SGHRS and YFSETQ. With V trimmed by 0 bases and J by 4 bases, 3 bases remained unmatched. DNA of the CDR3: TGCGCCAGCAGCTTGGCAGGGGGTACAGAGACCCAGTACTTC. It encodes CASSLAGGTETQYF.

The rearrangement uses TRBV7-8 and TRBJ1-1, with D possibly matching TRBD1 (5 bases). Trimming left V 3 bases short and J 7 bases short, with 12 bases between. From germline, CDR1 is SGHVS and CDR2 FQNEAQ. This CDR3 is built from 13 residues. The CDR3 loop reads CASSFAGDGEAFF. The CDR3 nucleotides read TGTGCCAGCAGCTTTGCGGGGGATGGTGAAGCTTTCTTT.

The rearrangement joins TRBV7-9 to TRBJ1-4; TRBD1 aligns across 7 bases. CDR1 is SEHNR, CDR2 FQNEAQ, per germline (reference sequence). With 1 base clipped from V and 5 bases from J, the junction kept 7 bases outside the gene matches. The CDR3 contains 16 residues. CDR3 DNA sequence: TGTGCCAGCAGCTTAGGAGAGACAGGGCCAAATGAAAAACTGTTTTTT. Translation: CASSLGETGPNEKLFF.

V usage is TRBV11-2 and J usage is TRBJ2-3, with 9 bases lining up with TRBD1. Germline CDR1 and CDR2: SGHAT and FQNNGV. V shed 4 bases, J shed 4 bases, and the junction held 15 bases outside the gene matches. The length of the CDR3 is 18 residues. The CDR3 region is CASSSYRGRFPFADTQYF. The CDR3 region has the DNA TGTGCCAGCAGCTCCTACAGGGGGCGCTTTCCTTTCGCAGATACGCAGTATTTT.

Written as DNA, the CDR3 is TGCGCCAGCAGCACAGCCGACAGGGGCACTGAAAAACTGTTTTTT. Translating it yields CASSTADRGTEKLFF. The chain uses TRBV5-1 and TRBJ1-4; 8 bases match TRBD1. Trimming took 4 bases from V and 7 from J; bases not matched to a gene: 9. The CDR3 spans 15 residues. CDR1 SGHRS and CDR2 YFSETQ come from the germline V gene.